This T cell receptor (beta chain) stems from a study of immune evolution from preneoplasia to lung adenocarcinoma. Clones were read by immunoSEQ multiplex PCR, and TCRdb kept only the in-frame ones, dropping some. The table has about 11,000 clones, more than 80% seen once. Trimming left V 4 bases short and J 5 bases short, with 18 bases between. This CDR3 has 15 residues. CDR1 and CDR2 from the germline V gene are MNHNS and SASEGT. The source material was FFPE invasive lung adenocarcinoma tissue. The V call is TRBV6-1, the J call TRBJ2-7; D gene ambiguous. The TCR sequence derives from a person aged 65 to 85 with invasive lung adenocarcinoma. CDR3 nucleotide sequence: TGTGCCAGCAGTGCCCCTGACACCATCCTAAACGAGCAGTACTTC. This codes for CASSAPDTILNEQYF.